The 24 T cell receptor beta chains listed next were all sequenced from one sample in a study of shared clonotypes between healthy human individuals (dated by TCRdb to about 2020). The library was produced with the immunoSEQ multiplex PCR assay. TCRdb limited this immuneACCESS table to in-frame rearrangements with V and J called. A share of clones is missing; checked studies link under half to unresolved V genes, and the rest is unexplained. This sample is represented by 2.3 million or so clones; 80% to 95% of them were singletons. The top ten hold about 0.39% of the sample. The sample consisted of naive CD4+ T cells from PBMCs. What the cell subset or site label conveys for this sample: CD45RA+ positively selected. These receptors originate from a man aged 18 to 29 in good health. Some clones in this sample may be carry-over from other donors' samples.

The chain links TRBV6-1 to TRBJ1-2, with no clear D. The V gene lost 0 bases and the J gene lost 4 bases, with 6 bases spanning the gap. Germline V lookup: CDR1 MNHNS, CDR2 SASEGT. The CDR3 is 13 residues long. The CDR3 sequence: CASSEASFYGYTF. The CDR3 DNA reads TGTGCCAGCAGTGAAGCATCTTTCTATGGCTACACCTTC.

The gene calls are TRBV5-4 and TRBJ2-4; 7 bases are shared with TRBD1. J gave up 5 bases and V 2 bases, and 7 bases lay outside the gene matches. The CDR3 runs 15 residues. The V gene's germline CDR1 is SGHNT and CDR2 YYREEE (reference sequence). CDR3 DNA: TGTGCCAGCAGCTTAGACAGGGAAGGCCAAAACATTCAGTACTTC. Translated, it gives CASSLDREGQNIQYF.

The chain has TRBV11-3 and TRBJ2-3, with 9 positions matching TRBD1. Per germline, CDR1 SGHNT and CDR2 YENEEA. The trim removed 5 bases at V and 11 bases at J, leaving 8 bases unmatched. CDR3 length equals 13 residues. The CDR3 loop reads CASSARQGEKQYF. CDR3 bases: TGTGCCAGCAGCGCAAGACAGGGGGAGAAGCAGTATTTT.

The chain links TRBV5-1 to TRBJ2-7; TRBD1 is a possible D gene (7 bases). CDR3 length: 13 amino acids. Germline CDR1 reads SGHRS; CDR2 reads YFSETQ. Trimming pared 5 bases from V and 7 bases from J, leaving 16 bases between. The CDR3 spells CASSYEGAGEQYF. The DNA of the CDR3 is TGCGCCAGCAGTTATGAGGGGGCGGGGGAGCAGTACTTC.

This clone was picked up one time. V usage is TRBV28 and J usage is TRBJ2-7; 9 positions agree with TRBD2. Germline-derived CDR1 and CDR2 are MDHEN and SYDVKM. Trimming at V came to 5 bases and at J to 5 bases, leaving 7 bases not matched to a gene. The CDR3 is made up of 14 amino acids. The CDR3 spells CASSLSGRGHEQYF. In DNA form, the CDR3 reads TGTGCCAGCAGTCTTAGCGGGAGAGGGCACGAGCAGTACTTC.

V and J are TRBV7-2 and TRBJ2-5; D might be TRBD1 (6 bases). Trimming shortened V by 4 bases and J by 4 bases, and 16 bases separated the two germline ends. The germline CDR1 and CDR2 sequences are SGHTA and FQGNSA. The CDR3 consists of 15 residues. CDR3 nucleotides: TGTGCCAGCAGCTATTACAGGGAGAGTTCAGAGACCCAGTACTTC. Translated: CASSYYRESSETQYF.

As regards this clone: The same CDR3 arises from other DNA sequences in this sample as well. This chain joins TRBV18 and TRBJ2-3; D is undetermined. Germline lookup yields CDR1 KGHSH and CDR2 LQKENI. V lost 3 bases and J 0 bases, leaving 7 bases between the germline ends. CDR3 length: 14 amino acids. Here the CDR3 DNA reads TGTGCCAGCTCACCGCCGTCTAGCACAGATACGCAGTATTTT. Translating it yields CASSPPSSTDTQYF.

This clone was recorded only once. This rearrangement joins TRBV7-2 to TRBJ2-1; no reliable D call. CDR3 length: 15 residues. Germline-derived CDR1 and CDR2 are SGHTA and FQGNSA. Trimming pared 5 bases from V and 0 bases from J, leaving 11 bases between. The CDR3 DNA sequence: TGTGCCAGCAGCCCTATAAGAAGCTCCTACAATGAGCAGTTCTTC. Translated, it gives CASSPIRSSYNEQFF. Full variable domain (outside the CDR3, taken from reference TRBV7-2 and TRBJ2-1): GAGVSQSPSNKVTEKGKDVELRCDPISGHTALYWYRQSLGQGLEFLIYFQGNSAPDKSGLPSDRFSAERTGGSVSTLTIQRTQQEDSAVYLCASSPIRSSYNEQFFGPGTRLTVL.

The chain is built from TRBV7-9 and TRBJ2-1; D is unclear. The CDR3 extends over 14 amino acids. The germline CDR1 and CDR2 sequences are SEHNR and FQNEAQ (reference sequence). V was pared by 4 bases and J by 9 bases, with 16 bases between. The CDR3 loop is CASSSHNRIFEQFF. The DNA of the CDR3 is TGTGCCAGCAGCTCCCATAATAGGATCTTTGAGCAGTTCTTC.

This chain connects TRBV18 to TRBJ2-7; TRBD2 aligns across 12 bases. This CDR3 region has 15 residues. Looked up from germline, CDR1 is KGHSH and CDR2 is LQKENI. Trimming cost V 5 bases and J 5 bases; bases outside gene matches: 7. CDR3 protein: CASSGGLAGYDEQYF. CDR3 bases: TGTGCCAGCTCAGGCGGACTAGCGGGGTACGACGAGCAGTACTTC. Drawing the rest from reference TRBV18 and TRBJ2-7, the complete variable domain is NAGVMQNPRHLVRRRGQEARLRCSPMKGHSHVYWYRQLPEEGLKFMVYLQKENIIDESGMPKERFSAEFPKEGPSILRIQQVVRGDSAAYFCASSGGLAGYDEQYFGPGTRLTVT.

The DNA of the CDR3 is TGCGCCAGCAGCTCGGGACAGGGATACCAAGAGACCCAGTACTTC. It codes for CASSSGQGYQETQYF. This chain uses TRBV5-1 with TRBJ2-5; TRBD1 agrees at 9 bases. CDR1 and CDR2 from the germline V gene are SGHRS and YFSETQ. This CDR3 contains 15 residues. J was trimmed by 0 bases and V by 3 bases; bases with no gene match: 3.

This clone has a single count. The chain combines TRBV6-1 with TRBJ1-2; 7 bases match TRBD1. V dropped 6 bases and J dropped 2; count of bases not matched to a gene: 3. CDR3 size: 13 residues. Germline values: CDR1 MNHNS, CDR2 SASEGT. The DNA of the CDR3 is TGTGCCAGCAGCTCACAGGGGAACTATGGCTACACCTTC. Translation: CASSSQGNYGYTF.

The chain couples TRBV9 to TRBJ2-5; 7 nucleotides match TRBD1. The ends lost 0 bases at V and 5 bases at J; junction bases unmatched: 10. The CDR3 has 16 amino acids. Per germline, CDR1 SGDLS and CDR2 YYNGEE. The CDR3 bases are TGTGCCAGCAGCGTAGCCCCCGACAGGGCTCAGGAGACCCAGTACTTC. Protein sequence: CASSVAPDRAQETQYF.

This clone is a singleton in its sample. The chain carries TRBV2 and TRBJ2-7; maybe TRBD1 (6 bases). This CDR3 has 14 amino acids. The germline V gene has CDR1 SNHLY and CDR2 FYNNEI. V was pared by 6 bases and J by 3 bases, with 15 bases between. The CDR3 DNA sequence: TGTGCCAGCAGCGTACAGGGTACCCGCTACGAGCAGTACTTC. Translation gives CASSVQGTRYEQYF. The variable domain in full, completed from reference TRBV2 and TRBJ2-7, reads EPEVTQTPSHQVTQMGQEVILRCVPISNHLYFYWYRQILGQKVEFLVSFYNNEISEKSEIFDDQFSVERPDGSNFTLKIRSTKLEDSAMYFCASSVQGTRYEQYFGPGTRLTVT.

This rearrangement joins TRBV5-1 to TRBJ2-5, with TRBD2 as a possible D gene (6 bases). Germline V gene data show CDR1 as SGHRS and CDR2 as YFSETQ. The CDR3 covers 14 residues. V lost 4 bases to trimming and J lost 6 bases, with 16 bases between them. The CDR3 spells CASSPTWGRQTQYF. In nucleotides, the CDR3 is TGCGCCAGCAGCCCAACGTGGGGGAGGCAGACCCAGTACTTC.

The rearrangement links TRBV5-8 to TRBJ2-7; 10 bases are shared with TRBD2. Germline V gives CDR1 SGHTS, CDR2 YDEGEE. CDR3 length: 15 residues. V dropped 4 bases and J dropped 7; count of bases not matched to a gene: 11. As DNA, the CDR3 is TGTGCCAGCAGCGAGGGACTAGCGAAGGGAGGTGAGCAGTACTTC. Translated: CASSEGLAKGGEQYF.

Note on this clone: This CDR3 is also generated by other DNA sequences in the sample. CDR3 nucleotide sequence: TGTGCCAGTCTCCATCCCAGGGGGGCTGAAGCTTTCTTT. Its protein is CASLHPRGAEAFF. The chain carries TRBV28 and TRBJ1-1, with TRBD1 identical over 7 bases. Germline V gives CDR1 MDHEN, CDR2 SYDVKM. The trim removed 9 bases at V and 6 bases at J, leaving 10 bases unmatched. CDR3 length equals 13 residues.

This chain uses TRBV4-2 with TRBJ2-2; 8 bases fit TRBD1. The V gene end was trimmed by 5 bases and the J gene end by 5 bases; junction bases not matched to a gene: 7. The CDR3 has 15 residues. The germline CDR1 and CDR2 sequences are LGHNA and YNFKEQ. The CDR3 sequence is CASSSDRGRTGELFF. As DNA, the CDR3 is TGTGCCAGCAGCTCCGACAGGGGAAGAACCGGGGAGCTGTTTTTT.

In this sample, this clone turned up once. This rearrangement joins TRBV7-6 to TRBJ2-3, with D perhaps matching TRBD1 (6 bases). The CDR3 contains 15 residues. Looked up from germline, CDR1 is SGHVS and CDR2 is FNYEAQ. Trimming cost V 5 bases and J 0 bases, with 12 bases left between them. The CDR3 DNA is TGTGCCAGCAGCACCCGACAGGCTAGCACAGATACGCAGTATTTT. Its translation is CASSTRQASTDTQYF.

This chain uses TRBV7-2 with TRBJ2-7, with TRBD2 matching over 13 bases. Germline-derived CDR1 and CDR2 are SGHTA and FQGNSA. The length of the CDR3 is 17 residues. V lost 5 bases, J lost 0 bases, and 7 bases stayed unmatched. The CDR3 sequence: CASSPGTSGAISYEQYF. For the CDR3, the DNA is TGTGCCAGCAGCCCCGGGACTAGCGGGGCCATCTCCTACGAGCAGTACTTC.

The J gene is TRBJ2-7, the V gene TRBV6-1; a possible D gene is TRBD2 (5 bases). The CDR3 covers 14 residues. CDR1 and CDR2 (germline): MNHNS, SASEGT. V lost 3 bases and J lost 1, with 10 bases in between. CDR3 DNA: TGTGCCAGCAGTGAGGTCCGGGATTCCTACGAGCAGTACTTC. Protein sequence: CASSEVRDSYEQYF.

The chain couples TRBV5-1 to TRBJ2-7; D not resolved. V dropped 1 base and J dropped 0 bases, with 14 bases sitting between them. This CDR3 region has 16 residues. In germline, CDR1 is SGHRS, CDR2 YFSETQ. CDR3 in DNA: TGCGCCAGCAGCTTGTTCGTCCGGACCATCTCCTACGAGCAGTACTTC. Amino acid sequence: CASSLFVRTISYEQYF.

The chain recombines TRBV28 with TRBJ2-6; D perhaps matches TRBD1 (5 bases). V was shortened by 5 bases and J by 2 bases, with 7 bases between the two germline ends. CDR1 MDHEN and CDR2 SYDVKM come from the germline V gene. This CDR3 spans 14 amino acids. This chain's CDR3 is CASSPRAGANVLTF. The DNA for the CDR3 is TGTGCCAGCAGTCCCAGGGCTGGGGCCAACGTCCTGACTTTC. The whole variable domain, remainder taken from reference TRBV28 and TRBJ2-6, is DVKVTQSSRYLVKRTGEKVFLECVQDMDHENMFWYRQDPGLGLRLIYFSYDVKMKEKGDIPEGYSVSREKKERFSLILESASTNQTSMYLCASSPRAGANVLTFGAGSRLTVL.

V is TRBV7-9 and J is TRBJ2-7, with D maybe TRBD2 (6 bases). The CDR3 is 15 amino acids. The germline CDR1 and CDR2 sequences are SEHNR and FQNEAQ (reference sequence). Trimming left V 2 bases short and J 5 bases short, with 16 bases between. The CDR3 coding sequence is TGTGCCAGCAGCTTACTTCTGGGTCGGGAGAACGAGCAGTACTTC. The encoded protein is CASSLLLGRENEQYF.